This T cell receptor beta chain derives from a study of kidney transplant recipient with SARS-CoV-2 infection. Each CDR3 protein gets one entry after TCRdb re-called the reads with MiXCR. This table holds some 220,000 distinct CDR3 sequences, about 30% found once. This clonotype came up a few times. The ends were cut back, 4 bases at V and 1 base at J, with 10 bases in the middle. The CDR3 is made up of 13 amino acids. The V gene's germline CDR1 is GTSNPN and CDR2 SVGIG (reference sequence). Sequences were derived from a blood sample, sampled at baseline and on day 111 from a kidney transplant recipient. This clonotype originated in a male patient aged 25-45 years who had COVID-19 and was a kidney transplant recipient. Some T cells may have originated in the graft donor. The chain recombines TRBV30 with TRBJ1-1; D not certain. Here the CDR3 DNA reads TGTGCCTGGAAACGAACAGAGAACACTGAAGCTTTCTTT. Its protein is CAWKRTENTEAFF.